The 6 T cell receptor beta chains below were found in one sample sequenced in a study of blood T cell repertoires in COVID-19. This table comes from immunoSEQ multiplex PCR, and its TCRdb copy is limited to in-frame clones, with some not included. The sample lists more than 300,000 clones; about 82% were seen once. Sequenced sample: peripheral blood. Every receptor here comes from a woman aged 45-60 years with acute or convalescent COVID-19.

V gene TRBV4-3 combines with J gene TRBJ2-7, with D possibly TRBD1 on 6 matching bases. V was shortened by 1 base and J by 2 bases, with 12 bases between the two germline ends. This CDR3 has 15 amino acids. Germline V gene lookup returns CDR1 LGHNA and CDR2 YSLEER. The CDR3 here is CASSQGAGATYEQYF. CDR3 nucleotides: TGCGCCAGCAGCCAAGGAGCAGGGGCGACCTACGAGCAGTACTTC.

As for this clone: A junction boundary mismatches the germline segment, possibly from a read error. The chain carries TRBV7-7 and TRBJ2-3, with 7 bases that match TRBD1. The CDR3 length is 14 residues. CDR1 is SSHAT, CDR2 FNYEAQ, per germline (reference sequence). CDR3: CASSRTGGTDTQYF. The CDR3 DNA reads as TGTGCTAGCAGCCGGACAGGAGGCACAGATACGCAGTATTTT.

The gene calls are TRBV28 and TRBJ2-3; D uncertain. The CDR3 extends over 11 amino acids. Germline V lookup: CDR1 MDHEN, CDR2 SYDVKM. V lost 5 bases to trimming and J lost 8 bases, with 8 bases between them. Here the CDR3 reads CASSPRGTQYF. The CDR3, as DNA: TGTGCCAGCAGTCCGCGAGGTACGCAGTATTTT.

The V call is TRBV7-3, the J call TRBJ1-1, with TRBD1 identical over 7 bases. Unmatched junction bases numbered 7, after V lost 4 bases and J lost 2 bases. In germline, CDR1 is SGHTA, CDR2 FQGTGA. This CDR3 has 15 residues. CDR3 nucleotide sequence: TGTGCCAGCAGCTCCACCGGGACAGCTAACACTGAAGCTTTCTTT. It translates to CASSSTGTANTEAFF.

The V call is TRBV9, the J call TRBJ2-7; 7 positions match TRBD2. V was clipped by 0 bases and J by 2 bases; unmatched bases: 5. This CDR3 has 15 amino acids. The germline V gene has CDR1 SGDLS and CDR2 YYNGEE. This CDR3 is CASSVAPSGTYEQYF. The DNA for the CDR3 is TGTGCCAGCAGCGTAGCACCTAGCGGAACCTACGAGCAGTACTTC.

The chain is built from TRBV29-1 and TRBJ2-1; D unresolved. CDR1 is SQVTM and CDR2 is ANQGSEA in the germline V gene. V dropped 0 bases and J dropped 0 bases, with 9 bases sitting between them. The CDR3 runs to 15 residues. CDR3 in DNA: TGCAGCGTTGAAGATGCAGGAAGCTCCTACAATGAGCAGTTCTTC. This translates into CSVEDAGSSYNEQFF.